Described below is a single TCR beta chain sequence and its context. Libraries were prepared by immunoSEQ multiplex PCR; TCRdb keeps only in-frame clonotypes and omits some of them. The data hold fewer than 65,000 clones, with roughly nine tenths observed a single time. The entry originates in a study of T cell changes during pregnancy in multiple sclerosis. Germline CDR1 reads SEHNR; CDR2 reads FQNEAQ (reference sequence). The CDR3 length is 12 residues. Trimming cost V 4 bases and J 4 bases, with 5 bases left between them. The sequence was collected from a female donor in good health, enrolled as a control in a pregnancy study. V and J are TRBV7-9 and TRBJ1-3; D not resolved. The sample was peripheral blood, taken in the first trimester of pregnancy. The CDR3 region has the DNA TGTGCCAGCAGCTCTAACGGAAACACCATATATTTT. This gives the protein CASSSNGNTIYF.